The following is a TCR beta chain sequence with its context. CDR3 size: 12 residues. Germline CDR1 is SNHLY and CDR2 is FYNNEI. V shed 3 bases and J shed 6 bases, with 8 bases lying between them. The sample is drawn from a study of OX40 agonist ivuxolimab in advanced cancers. Here immunoSEQ multiplex PCR was the method, and the copy in TCRdb shows in-frame clones only, minus some. The repertoire holds approximately 70,000 clones, with approximately 87% as singletons. The chain links TRBV2 to TRBJ1-2, with D possibly matching TRBD1 (5 bases). The input for sequencing was CD4+ or CD8+ T cells sorted from blood, taken in a trial of the OX40 agonist ivuxolimab. The receptor comes from an adult with an advanced solid tumor such as melanoma, head and neck, liver or kidney cancer. This chain's CDR3 is CASSEQGNGYTF. In DNA form, the CDR3 reads TGTGCCAGCAGTGAGCAGGGAAATGGCTACACCTTC.